This T cell receptor (beta chain) was sequenced during a study of cytomegalovirus exposure and HLA in healthy donors. Regarding the study as a whole: It was in a later analysis that TCR association rates were seen to vary by HLA locus, highest for DRB1 and lowest for HLA-C. It was only CMV serostatus that was available as immune exposure information. A previous analysis found most TCR beta V segments productive roughly 90% or roughly 30% of the time.

Amplification used 60 Vbeta primers and 13 Jbeta primers. TCRdb's table, derived via immunoSEQ multiplex PCR, lists solely in-frame clones and lacks some. Here the sample spans 55,000 to 70,000 clones, around 74% being singletons. With respect to this clone: Its antigen remains unknown.

Per germline, CDR1 MNHEY and CDR2 SMNVEV (reference sequence). V was pared by 3 bases and J by 5 bases, with 11 bases between. This CDR3 has 15 amino acids. Each of the donors was a healthy bone marrow donor. This rearrangement joins TRBV27 to TRBJ1-6; maybe TRBD1 (6 bases). The receptor comes from a woman aged 55 to 70 in good health and CMV-seropositive. Sample: PBMCs. The CDR3 is CASSFTQGNNSPLHF. CDR3 DNA sequence: TGTGCCAGCAGTTTCACCCAGGGGAATAATTCACCCCTCCACTTT.